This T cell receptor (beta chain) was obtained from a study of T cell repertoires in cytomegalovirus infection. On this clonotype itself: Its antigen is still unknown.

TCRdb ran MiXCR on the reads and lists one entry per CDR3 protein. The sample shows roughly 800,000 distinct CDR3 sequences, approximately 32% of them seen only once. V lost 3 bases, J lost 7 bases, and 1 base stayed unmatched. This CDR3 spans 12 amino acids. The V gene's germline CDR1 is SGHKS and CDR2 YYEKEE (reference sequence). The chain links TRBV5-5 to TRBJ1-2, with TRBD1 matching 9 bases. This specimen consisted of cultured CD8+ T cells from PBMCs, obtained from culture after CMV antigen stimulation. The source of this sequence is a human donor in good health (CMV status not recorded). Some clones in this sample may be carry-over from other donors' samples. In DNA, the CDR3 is TGTGCCAGCAGCTGGACAGGGGCTGGCTACACCTTC. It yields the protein CASSWTGAGYTF.